The next 26 T cell receptor beta chains were all read from a single sample in a study of shared clonotypes between healthy human individuals. Sequenced by immunoSEQ multiplex PCR; TCRdb stores in-frame clones only, minus some. The profile shows about 2,100,000 clones, around 93% of them singletons. The naive CD8 population came from CD45RO-negative cells selected for CCR7, without terminally differentiated effector memory CD45RA+ cells. The sample was naive CD8+ T cells from PBMCs. These receptors came from a young man in good health. Some clones in this sample may be carry-over from other donors' samples.

V usage is TRBV18 and J usage is TRBJ2-2; 7 bases map to TRBD1. Germline loops: CDR1 KGHSH, CDR2 LQKENI. CDR3 length equals 18 residues. The ends lost 6 bases at V and 0 bases at J; junction bases unmatched: 13. This chain's CDR3 is CASSPGGRDSSNTGELFF. Here the CDR3 DNA reads TGTGCCAGCTCGCCGGGTGGTAGGGACAGTTCGAACACCGGGGAGCTGTTTTTT.

J is TRBJ2-7 and V is TRBV7-9, with 9 bases matching TRBD1. V shed 5 bases and J 4 bases; nucleotides not matched to a gene: 3. The CDR3 spans 13 residues. Germline V gene lookup returns CDR1 SEHNR and CDR2 FQNEAQ (reference sequence). This CDR3 is CASSIGTGYEQYF. CDR3 nucleotide sequence: TGTGCCAGCAGCATCGGGACAGGGTACGAGCAGTACTTC.

V usage is TRBV19 and J usage is TRBJ2-2; possibly TRBD1 or TRBD2 for D (5 bases each). The V gene lost 5 bases and the J gene lost 3 bases, with 13 bases spanning the gap. Germline values: CDR1 LNHDA, CDR2 SQIVND (reference sequence). The CDR3 length is 15 residues. The CDR3 bases are TGTGCCAGTAGTCGGGACCGAGAGGACACCGGGGAGCTGTTTTTT. This translates into CASSRDREDTGELFF.

This chain joins TRBV7-3 and TRBJ1-1; 8 bases map to TRBD1. CDR3 length: 14 residues. Unmatched junction bases numbered 4, after V lost 6 bases and J lost 1 base. Germline V gene data show CDR1 as SGHTA and CDR2 as FQGTGA. CDR3 residues: CASRPGQENTEAFF. The CDR3 DNA sequence: TGTGCCAGCAGGCCGGGACAGGAGAACACTGAAGCTTTCTTT.

This chain uses TRBV15 with TRBJ1-2; 10 bases map to TRBD1. The CDR3 spans 14 residues. Unmatched junction bases numbered 4, after V lost 7 bases and J lost 2 bases. CDR1 and CDR2 from the germline V gene are LNHNV and YYDKDF (reference sequence). The chain's CDR3 is CATTPDRGNYGYTF. In nucleotides, the CDR3 is TGTGCCACCACTCCGGACAGGGGGAACTATGGCTACACCTTC.

This clone was detected once. The chain combines TRBV7-9 with TRBJ2-1, with TRBD2 as a possible D gene (6 bases). From germline, CDR1 is SEHNR and CDR2 FQNEAQ (reference sequence). This CDR3 is built from 14 residues. Deletions cut 3 bases from V and 10 bases from J, with 16 bases between. The CDR3 DNA reads as TGTGCCAGCAGCTTTGGGGCCAGGGCGGGAGAGCAGTTCTTC. It codes for CASSFGARAGEQFF.

V and J are TRBV4-3 and TRBJ1-3; TRBD1 matches 7 bases. CDR3 length equals 16 residues. J was trimmed by 2 bases and V by 0 bases; bases with no gene match: 4. The V gene's germline CDR1 is LGHNA and CDR2 YSLEER. Here the CDR3 DNA reads TGCGCCAGCAGCCAAGATAAGAGGGGGCCTGGAAACACCATATATTTT. Translation gives CASSQDKRGPGNTIYF.

The chain uses TRBV11-3 and TRBJ2-2, with TRBD1 as a possible D gene (6 bases). The CDR3 is made up of 13 amino acids. CDR1 SGHNT and CDR2 YENEEA come from the germline V gene. Trimming stripped 5 bases from V and 6 bases from J, with 10 bases between. CDR3 in DNA: TGTGCCAGCAGCCTCAGGACAGCCGGGGAGCTGTTTTTT. It encodes CASSLRTAGELFF.

The chain couples TRBV11-2 to TRBJ2-3; no clear D gene. The length of the CDR3 is 13 residues. Germline V gene data show CDR1 as SGHAT and CDR2 as FQNNGV. With 5 bases removed from V and 7 bases from J, the gap between germline ends came to 13 bases. CDR3 coding DNA: TGTGCCAGCAGCCCATCCCCCTTAAATACGCAGTATTTT. Its translation is CASSPSPLNTQYF. Drawing the rest from reference TRBV11-2 and TRBJ2-3, the complete variable domain is EAGVAQSPRYKIIEKRQSVAFWCNPISGHATLYWYQQILGQGPKLLIQFQNNGVVDDSQLPKDRFSAERLKGVDSTLKIQPAKLEDSAVYLCASSPSPLNTQYFGPGTRLTVL.

J is TRBJ1-1 and V is TRBV27; 7 nucleotides align to TRBD1. In germline, CDR1 is MNHEY, CDR2 SMNVEV (reference sequence). V gave up 7 bases and J gave up 3 bases; unmatched junction bases: 5. CDR3 length: 13 residues. CDR3 region: CASIRDSYTEAFF. The CDR3 bases are TGTGCCAGCATCAGGGACAGCTACACTGAAGCTTTCTTT.

The CDR3 here is CASSFPRSATYEQYF. CDR3 coding DNA: TGTGCCAGCAGTTTCCCCCGGTCGGCTACTTACGAGCAGTACTTC. The rearrangement links TRBV28 to TRBJ2-7; no clear D gene. The germline CDR1 and CDR2 sequences are MDHEN and SYDVKM. This CDR3 contains 15 residues. V was cut by 3 bases and J by 4 bases, with 16 bases left in between.

This clone was picked up one time. The rearrangement joins TRBV6-6 to TRBJ2-5, with a tentative D call TRBD1 (6 bases). The J call may be in error: the DNA end matches TRBJ2-7 better. The CDR3 loop spans 15 amino acids. Germline V gene lookup returns CDR1 MNHNY and CDR2 SVGAGI (reference sequence). The CDR3 DNA follows: TGTGCCAGCAGTTTCCGAGCGGACAGTTACTACGAGCAGTACTTC. Its translation: CASSFRADSYYEQYF.

The table lists this clone with a count of one. This sample includes further DNA sequences coding for the same CDR3. This chain connects TRBV27 to TRBJ2-7, with TRBD1 matching over 8 bases. V lost 4 bases to trimming and J lost 3 bases; unmatched junction nucleotides: 2. From germline, CDR1 is MNHEY and CDR2 SMNVEV (reference sequence). This CDR3 contains 13 residues. The CDR3 DNA is TGTGCCAGCAGTTGGACAGGGAGCTACGAGCAGTACTTC. It translates to CASSWTGSYEQYF.

The chain couples TRBV7-2 to TRBJ2-7, with D possibly called TRBD1 or TRBD2 (5 bases each). Looked up from germline, CDR1 is SGHTA and CDR2 is FQGNSA. This CDR3 is built from 15 residues. V gave up 1 base and J gave up 3 bases, with 13 bases separating them. As DNA, the CDR3 is TGTGCCAGCAGCTTAGGTGGGGGTCCGGACTACGAGCAGTACTTC. It encodes CASSLGGGPDYEQYF.

The V gene is TRBV2, the J gene TRBJ1-3, with a possible D match to TRBD1 (5 bases). Germline assignment: CDR1 SNHLY and CDR2 FYNNEI. The CDR3 runs to 13 residues. Between the trimmed V and J ends, which lost 3 bases and 7 bases, there was a span of 10 bases. The CDR3 here is CASSDGTENTIYF. CDR3 DNA sequence: TGTGCCAGCAGTGATGGGACTGAGAACACCATATATTTT.

V gene TRBV29-1 combines with J gene TRBJ2-2; TRBD1 aligns across 9 bases. The length of the CDR3 is 14 residues. V shed 4 bases and J 4 bases; nucleotides not matched to a gene: 4. Per germline, CDR1 SQVTM and CDR2 ANQGSEA. CDR3 loop: CSVVPTGGTGELFF. In nucleotides, the CDR3 is TGCAGCGTTGTACCGACAGGGGGCACCGGGGAGCTGTTTTTT.

The chain recombines TRBV5-1 with TRBJ1-4; 12 bases line up with TRBD1. Germline V gives CDR1 SGHRS, CDR2 YFSETQ. V dropped 4 bases and J dropped 2; count of bases not matched to a gene: 3. The CDR3 loop spans 16 amino acids. DNA for the CDR3: TGCGCCAGCAGCCAAGGGACAGGGGGCACTAATGAAAAACTGTTTTTT. This encodes CASSQGTGGTNEKLFF.

Remarks on this clone: Other nucleotide sequences from this sample produce the same CDR3. This chain joins TRBV7-9 and TRBJ2-1, with TRBD1 as a possible D gene (5 bases). This CDR3 has 15 amino acids. Germline V CDR1 and CDR2: SEHNR, FQNEAQ (reference sequence). Trimming cost V 5 bases and J 0 bases, with 11 bases left between them. The CDR3 bases are TGTGCCAGCAGCCCACGACAGAGCTCCTACAATGAGCAGTTCTTC. Its translation is CASSPRQSSYNEQFF.

DNA of the CDR3: TGTGCCAGCAGTTTGTCAGGACAGGGGCACAACGAGCAGTACTTC. As protein: CASSLSGQGHNEQYF. The chain joins TRBV27 to TRBJ2-7, with 9 nucleotides matching TRBD1. CDR1 MNHEY and CDR2 SMNVEV come from the germline V gene (reference sequence). The junction had 8 bases not matched to a gene; V was cut back by 3 bases and J by 5 bases. CDR3 length: 15 residues.

CDR3 in amino acids: CASSQDLGLREQYF. Written as DNA, the CDR3 is TGCGCCAGCAGCCAAGATCTGGGCTTGAGGGAGCAGTACTTC. The rearrangement joins TRBV4-3 to TRBJ2-7; D gene uncertain. This CDR3 has 14 residues. Trimming took off 0 bases at V and 7 bases at J, with 13 bases between the two ends. Germline loops: CDR1 LGHNA, CDR2 YSLEER.

J is TRBJ2-5 and V is TRBV5-1; unclear D gene. This CDR3 spans 15 amino acids. Looked up from germline, CDR1 is SGHRS and CDR2 is YFSETQ. The V gene lost 0 bases and the J gene lost 1 base, with 10 bases spanning the gap. The CDR3 DNA reads as TGCGCCAGCAGCTTGGTTCAGGAGATCCAAGAGACCCAGTACTTC. This gives the protein CASSLVQEIQETQYF.

The chain carries TRBV28 and TRBJ2-2, with D possibly being TRBD2 (5 bases). Per germline, CDR1 MDHEN and CDR2 SYDVKM. The V gene lost 4 bases and the J gene lost 1 base, with 16 bases spanning the gap. The CDR3 loop spans 17 amino acids. The CDR3: CASSSALDSENTGELFF. The CDR3 DNA reads TGTGCCAGCAGTTCCGCACTAGATTCGGAGAACACCGGGGAGCTGTTTTTT.

Worth noting for this clone: Other DNA sequences of this sample code for an identical CDR3. This chain uses TRBV27 with TRBJ1-5; D unclear. The germline V gene has CDR1 MNHEY and CDR2 SMNVEV (reference sequence). The CDR3 has 15 amino acids. V was clipped by 3 bases and J by 0 bases, with 9 bases between them. In DNA, the CDR3 is TGTGCCAGCAGTTTCTCAGCGTATAGCAATCAGCCCCAGCATTTT. Encoded protein: CASSFSAYSNQPQHF.

The chain recombines TRBV6-5 with TRBJ2-3; TRBD2 matches 8 bases. Germline-derived CDR1 and CDR2 are MNHEY and SVGAGI. This CDR3 has 15 residues. Unmatched junction bases numbered 4, after V lost 0 bases and J lost 5 bases. The CDR3 protein is CASSYSAGVVDTQYF. DNA for the CDR3: TGTGCCAGCAGTTACTCAGCGGGAGTTGTAGATACGCAGTATTTT.

This chain joins TRBV5-4 and TRBJ2-3, with D hard to call. This CDR3 has 17 residues. V was pared by 2 bases and J by 0 bases, with 16 bases between. Germline V CDR1 and CDR2: SGHNT, YYREEE (reference sequence). CDR3 DNA sequence: TGTGCCAGCAGCTTATTCCCCGACTCGATGAGCACAGATACGCAGTATTTT. It is translated as CASSLFPDSMSTDTQYF. The whole variable domain, filled in from reference TRBV5-4 and TRBJ2-3, reads ETGVTQSPTHLIKTRGQQVTLRCSSQSGHNTVSWYQQALGQGPQFIFQYYREEENGRGNFPPRFSGLQFPNYSSELNVNALELDDSALYLCASSLFPDSMSTDTQYFGPGTRLTVL.

This chain joins TRBV7-2 and TRBJ1-4, with a possible D match to TRBD1 (6 bases). Germline CDR1 and CDR2: SGHTA and FQGNSA. The V end lost 4 bases, the J end lost 2 bases, and 14 bases lay between the germline ends. The CDR3 sequence is 16 residues long. The CDR3 reads CASSSIGQGTNEKLFF. CDR3 DNA sequence: TGTGCCAGCAGCTCTATAGGGCAGGGGACTAATGAAAAACTGTTTTTT. The full variable domain, completed using reference TRBV7-2 and TRBJ1-4, is GAGVSQSPSNKVTEKGKDVELRCDPISGHTALYWYRQSLGQGLEFLIYFQGNSAPDKSGLPSDRFSAERTGGSVSTLTIQRTQQEDSAVYLCASSSIGQGTNEKLFFGSGTQLSVL.